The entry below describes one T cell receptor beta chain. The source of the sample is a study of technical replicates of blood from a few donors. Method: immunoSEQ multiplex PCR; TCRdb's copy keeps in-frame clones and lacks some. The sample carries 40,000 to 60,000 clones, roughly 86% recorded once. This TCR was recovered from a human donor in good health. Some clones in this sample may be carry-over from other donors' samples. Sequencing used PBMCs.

The CDR3 here is CASSPRDSGSKYEQYF. The CDR3 coding sequence is TGTGCCAGCTCACCAAGAGATAGCGGGAGTAAGTACGAGCAGTACTTC. The chain links TRBV18 to TRBJ2-7; 9 bases fit TRBD2. CDR1 and CDR2 (germline): KGHSH, LQKENI. The ends lost 2 bases at V and 4 bases at J; junction bases unmatched: 9. This CDR3 contains 16 residues.